Listed below are T cell receptor beta chains from one sample, sequenced in a study of blood T cell repertoires in COVID-19. Sequenced by immunoSEQ multiplex PCR; TCRdb stores in-frame clones only, minus some. The repertoire holds roughly 170,000 clones, approximately 80% seen once, with about 6.4% in the top ten. Sequencing was done on a sample of peripheral blood. These receptors all come from a human donor in a cohort sampled during active COVID-19. The CDR3 runs from the conserved cysteine through the conserved F or W. The D gene is left open where the match is weak. Some rows mark clone size as missing; the rest say once, few, many or name a class of expanded clone.

v_call: TRBV18; cdr3_length: 15; d_call: TRBD1; j_call: TRBJ1-2; clone_size: NA; cdr3_nt: TGTGCCAGCTCCCCTACGACAGGGTGGGACTATGGCTACACCTTC; cdr3_aa: CASSPTTGWDYGYTF
v_call: TRBV9; cdr3_length: 13; d_call: NA; j_call: TRBJ1-1; clone_size: NA; cdr3_nt: TGTGCCAGCAGCGTTGGGGCGAGCACTGAAGCTTTCTTT; cdr3_aa: CASSVGASTEAFF
v_call: TRBV7-4; cdr3_length: 16; d_call: TRBD1; j_call: TRBJ2-3; clone_size: few; cdr3_nt: TGTGCCAGCAGATCCCAGGGACAGGGGGTCAGGGATACGCAGTATTTT; cdr3_aa: CASRSQGQGVRDTQYF
v_call: TRBV3-1/TRBV3-2; cdr3_length: 15; d_call: NA; j_call: TRBJ2-7; clone_size: NA; cdr3_nt: TGTGCCAGCAGCCAAGACCCGATCAGTGGTCTCGAGCAGTACTTC; cdr3_aa: CASSQDPISGLEQYF
v_call: TRBV3-1/TRBV3-2; cdr3_length: 14; d_call: NA; j_call: TRBJ2-5; clone_size: NA; cdr3_nt: TGTGCCAGCAGCCGACTAGGTCTCAAAGAGACCCAGTACTTC; cdr3_aa: CASSRLGLKETQYF
v_call: TRBV2; cdr3_length: 14; d_call: NA; j_call: TRBJ1-1; clone_size: NA; cdr3_nt: TGTGCCAGCAGTGAATTTAGGGGGAACACTGAAGCTTTCTTT; cdr3_aa: CASSEFRGNTEAFF
v_call: TRBV19; cdr3_length: 15; d_call: NA; j_call: TRBJ2-7; clone_size: NA; cdr3_nt: TGTGCCAGTAGTTCCCTGGGGAGCCTCTCCTACGAGCAGTACTTC; cdr3_aa: CASSSLGSLSYEQYF
v_call: TRBV6-5; cdr3_length: 14; d_call: TRBD1; j_call: TRBJ1-2; clone_size: NA; cdr3_nt: TGTGCCAGCAGTTACGGACAGGGACTACGTGGCTACACCTTC; cdr3_aa: CASSYGQGLRGYTF
v_call: TRBV27; cdr3_length: 13; d_call: TRBD1; j_call: TRBJ2-1; clone_size: NA; cdr3_nt: TGTGCCAGCAGTGGGACAGGACCGTGGGAGCAGTTCTTC; cdr3_aa: CASSGTGPWEQFF
v_call: TRBV15; cdr3_length: 11; d_call: NA; j_call: TRBJ2-7; clone_size: NA; cdr3_nt: TGTGCCACCACCGACAGCTACGAGCAGTACTTC; cdr3_aa: CATTDSYEQYF
v_call: TRBV11-1; cdr3_length: 15; d_call: NA; j_call: TRBJ2-7; clone_size: NA; cdr3_nt: TGTGCCAGCAGCCCCGGGGTAGCGCGCTCCTACGAGCAGTACTTC; cdr3_aa: CASSPGVARSYEQYF
v_call: TRBV9; cdr3_length: 15; d_call: TRBD1; j_call: TRBJ1-2; clone_size: NA; cdr3_nt: TGTGCCAGCAGCAGCCGGGACAGGGGGCATCTTGGCTACACCTTC; cdr3_aa: CASSSRDRGHLGYTF
v_call: TRBV10-3; cdr3_length: 13; d_call: NA; j_call: TRBJ1-1; clone_size: NA; cdr3_nt: TGTGCCATCAGTGACGGACAAATCAGGTGGGCTTTCTTT; cdr3_aa: CAISDGQIRWAFF
v_call: TRBV27; cdr3_length: 9; d_call: NA; j_call: TRBJ1-1; clone_size: few; cdr3_nt: TGTGCCAGCACCTTGTTGGCTTTCTTT; cdr3_aa: CASTLLAFF
v_call: TRBV27; cdr3_length: 20; d_call: TRBD1; j_call: TRBJ1-4; clone_size: NA; cdr3_nt: TGTGCCTGTCTTTTTCGTCCTAGGGACAGGGGGTTTGTGATTAATGAAAAACTGTTTTTT; cdr3_aa: CACLFRPRDRGFVINEKLFF
v_call: TRBV10-3; cdr3_length: 15; d_call: NA; j_call: TRBJ2-3; clone_size: NA; cdr3_nt: TGTGCCACCTCTCTTGCGGGACGGAGCACAGATACGCAGTATTTT; cdr3_aa: CATSLAGRSTDTQYF
v_call: TRBV19; cdr3_length: 16; d_call: NA; j_call: TRBJ2-3; clone_size: NA; cdr3_nt: TGTGCCAGTAAGGGACTCAGGGAAAGGCGGACAGATACGCAGTATTTT; cdr3_aa: CASKGLRERRTDTQYF
v_call: TRBV4-1; cdr3_length: 13; d_call: NA; j_call: TRBJ1-3; clone_size: NA; cdr3_nt: TGCGCCAGCGGCACAGGGACTGGAAACACCATATATTTT; cdr3_aa: CASGTGTGNTIYF
v_call: TRBV5-1; cdr3_length: 15; d_call: TRBD1; j_call: TRBJ1-2; clone_size: NA; cdr3_nt: TGCGCCAGCAGCGAAACCGGGACAGAACTCTATGGCTACACCTTC; cdr3_aa: CASSETGTELYGYTF
v_call: TRBV7-9; cdr3_length: 15; d_call: NA; j_call: TRBJ1-1; clone_size: NA; cdr3_nt: TGTGCCAGCAGCCCTAGGAGGGGGGGTTACACTGAAGCTTTCTTT; cdr3_aa: CASSPRRGGYTEAFF
v_call: TRBV12-2; cdr3_length: 16; d_call: NA; j_call: TRBJ2-3; clone_size: NA; cdr3_nt: TGTGCAAGTCGCTCAACCGACCTTCTCGGGGCAGATACGCAGTATTTT; cdr3_aa: CASRSTDLLGADTQYF
v_call: TRBV9; cdr3_length: 15; d_call: NA; j_call: TRBJ2-2; clone_size: NA; cdr3_nt: TGTGCCAGCAGCACAGGGCCGTCCCGAACCGGGGAGCTGTTTTTT; cdr3_aa: CASSTGPSRTGELFF
v_call: TRBV15; cdr3_length: 12; d_call: NA; j_call: TRBJ1-5; clone_size: NA; cdr3_nt: TGTGCCACCAGCGGGGAGAATCAGCCCCAGCATTTT; cdr3_aa: CATSGENQPQHF
v_call: TRBV30; cdr3_length: 13; d_call: NA; j_call: TRBJ1-5; clone_size: NA; cdr3_nt: TGTGCCTGCGCCGGGACACCCAATCAGCCCCAGCATTTT; cdr3_aa: CACAGTPNQPQHF
v_call: TRBV4-1; cdr3_length: 16; d_call: NA; j_call: TRBJ2-1; clone_size: NA; cdr3_nt: TGCGCCAGCAGCCCCTCGGGACTCCGGCGGTACAATGAGCAGTTCTTC; cdr3_aa: CASSPSGLRRYNEQFF
v_call: TRBV25-1; cdr3_length: 13; d_call: TRBD1; j_call: TRBJ1-1; clone_size: NA; cdr3_nt: TGTGCCAGCTATGACAGGGTGAACACTGAAGCTTTCTTT; cdr3_aa: CASYDRVNTEAFF
v_call: TRBV29-1; cdr3_length: 12; d_call: TRBD1; j_call: TRBJ1-2; clone_size: once; cdr3_nt: TGCAGCGTTGACCCCAGGGGGGTCGGCTACACCTTC; cdr3_aa: CSVDPRGVGYTF
v_call: TRBV18; cdr3_length: 14; d_call: NA; j_call: TRBJ2-7; clone_size: NA; cdr3_nt: TGTGCCAGCTCACCAGGCGAGGGGGTATACGAGCAGTACTTC; cdr3_aa: CASSPGEGVYEQYF
v_call: TRBV5-1; cdr3_length: 16; d_call: NA; j_call: TRBJ2-3; clone_size: NA; cdr3_nt: TGCGCCAGCAGCTTGGAAGGGACTGGTGTCACAGATACGCAGTATTTT; cdr3_aa: CASSLEGTGVTDTQYF
v_call: TRBV5-1; cdr3_length: 17; d_call: TRBD1; j_call: TRBJ1-6; clone_size: NA; cdr3_nt: TGCGCCAGCAGCTTGCAGGGACAGGGTGTGGGGGATTCACCCCTCCACTTT; cdr3_aa: CASSLQGQGVGDSPLHF
v_call: TRBV19; cdr3_length: 15; d_call: NA; j_call: TRBJ1-5; clone_size: once; cdr3_nt: TGTGCCAGTAGTATACAGGGTGCGCCTGATCAGCCCCAGCATTTT; cdr3_aa: CASSIQGAPDQPQHF